This is a list of T cell receptor beta chains from one sample in a study of graft-versus-host responses after intestinal transplantation. The assay was immunoSEQ multiplex PCR, and TCRdb's table has in-frame clones only and misses some. The sample has fewer than 150,000 clones, 85% to 95% seen once. No antigen has been identified for these receptors. The sequenced sample was unstimulated CD4+ T cells sorted from spleen or lymph node cells, obtained before intestinal transplant. These receptor sequences come from a human donor who received an intestinal transplant. Each CDR3 is given with its conserved first and last residue. D genes are given only for firm matches. Size is stated for part of the rows, as once, few or many counts, or as a class when the clone is expanded.

TRBV5-1,NA,NA,TRBJ2-2,TGCGCCAGCAGCTTGGCCCCAGGAGGAGACACCGGGGAGCTGTTTTTT,CASSLAPGGDTGELFF
TRBV9,TRBD1,NA,TRBJ2-3,TGTGCCAGCAGCCCTAATGGACAGGGGGGATGGGATACGCAGTATTTT,CASSPNGQGGWDTQYF
TRBV4-2,TRBD2,NA,TRBJ2-2,TGTGCCAGCAGCCAGGAAGCGGGGAGGTCTGCCGGGGAGCTGTTTTTT,CASSQEAGRSAGELFF
TRBV5-1,NA,NA,TRBJ1-2,TGCGCCAGCAGCTTGGCCGGGCAGGTACTGGGCTACACCTTC,CASSLAGQVLGYTF
TRBV21-1,NA,NA,TRBJ1-6,TGTGCCAGCAGCAAAGAAAGGGGCAGATCCTATAATTCACCCCTCCACTTT,CASSKERGRSYNSPLHF
TRBV4-2,TRBD1,NA,TRBJ2-2,TGTGCCAGCAGCCCGGGACAGGGAGGGTACACCGGGGAGCTGTTTTTT,CASSPGQGGYTGELFF
TRBV30,TRBD1,few,TRBJ1-2,TGTGCCTGGAGTGGGTCAGGGGGGCATGGCTACACCTTC,CAWSGSGGHGYTF
TRBV14,TRBD1,NA,TRBJ2-7,TGTGCCAGCAGCCAAAGGACCGGGACAGGGGCGCGTGAGCAGTACTTC,CASSQRTGTGAREQYF
TRBV6-5,TRBD1,NA,TRBJ2-7,TGTGCCAGCAGTTACTCGGGGACAGGGGTTAACGAGCAGTACTTC,CASSYSGTGVNEQYF
TRBV5-1,NA,NA,TRBJ2-1,TGCGCCAGCAGCTTGGCTACCTCGGATGAGCAGTTCTTC,CASSLATSDEQFF
TRBV29-1,NA,once,TRBJ1-1,TGCAGCGTTGAAGGTAACAGGGAACCAGACACTGAAGCTTTCTTT,CSVEGNREPDTEAFF
TRBV11-3,NA,NA,TRBJ1-1,TGTGCCAGCAGCTTAGATAGTGCGTATGACACTGAAGCTTTCTTT,CASSLDSAYDTEAFF
TRBV5-1,NA,NA,TRBJ2-7,TGCGCCAGCAGCAGGGTATCAGGCGAGCAGTACTTC,CASSRVSGEQYF
TRBV7-9,TRBD1,NA,TRBJ2-7,TGTGCCATAGACAGGGAATACGAGCAGTACTTC,CAIDREYEQYF
TRBV2,NA,NA,TRBJ1-2,TGTGCCAGCAGTGGGACCTATGGCTACACCTTC,CASSGTYGYTF
TRBV7-6,NA,NA,TRBJ1-1,TGTGCCAGCAGCTTAAGTGACAGCTATCAACCCGGCACTGAAGCTTTCTTT,CASSLSDSYQPGTEAFF
TRBV5-6,NA,NA,TRBJ2-5,TGTGCCAGCAGCTTAAAAGGGACCCAGTACTTC,CASSLKGTQYF
TRBV5-1,NA,once,TRBJ2-5,TGCGCCAGCAGCTGGGCTGCCGGAGGGTCCCAAGAGACCCAGTACTTC,CASSWAAGGSQETQYF
TRBV6-5,TRBD2,few,TRBJ2-1,TGTGCCGGCTCGACTAGCGGGGGAACGAATGAGCAGTTCTTC,CAGSTSGGTNEQFF
TRBV11-2,NA,NA,TRBJ2-5,TGTGCCAGCAGCCGGGGAGGCGTGGAGACCCAGTACTTC,CASSRGGVETQYF
TRBV5-1,TRBD1,NA,TRBJ2-5,TGCGCCAGCAGCCCAGCCGGGACAGGGGTTGAGACCCAGTACTTC,CASSPAGTGVETQYF
TRBV2,NA,once,TRBJ1-1,TGTGCCAGCAGGCATAGGCGGACTGAAGCTTTCTTT,CASRHRRTEAFF
TRBV19,NA,NA,TRBJ2-6,TGTGCCAGTAGGGAGGGGAGCTCTGGGGCCAACGTCCTGACTTTC,CASREGSSGANVLTF
TRBV7-9,NA,few,TRBJ2-4,TGTGCCAGCAGCTTAAGGCTCGAGCTTGGTAGAAACATTCAGTACTTC,CASSLRLELGRNIQYF
TRBV27,TRBD2,NA,TRBJ2-5,TGTGCCAGCAGGAGACTAGCGGTGGCCCAAGAGACCCAGTACTTC,CASRRLAVAQETQYF
TRBV10-1,NA,once,TRBJ1-6,TGCGCCAGCAGTGAGGCAGGGATAAATTCACCCCTCCACTTT,CASSEAGINSPLHF
TRBV28,NA,NA,TRBJ1-3,TGTGCCAGCAGATACTCACTATCTGGAAACACCATATATTTT,CASRYSLSGNTIYF
TRBV6-6,NA,NA,TRBJ1-4,TGTGCCAGCAGTTACTCGCAGGGATCGAGTGAAAAACTGTTTTTT,CASSYSQGSSEKLFF
TRBV28,NA,NA,TRBJ1-6,TGTGCCAGCAGCATTAGGGGCCTTCAGGTGAATTCACCCCTCCACTTT,CASSIRGLQVNSPLHF
TRBV2,NA,once,TRBJ1-2,TGTGCCAGCAGTGAAAAGGGCCATAACTATGGCTACACCTTC,CASSEKGHNYGYTF
TRBV30,NA,NA,TRBJ2-5,TGTGCCTGGAGTGTAACTATCCAAGAGACCCAGTACTTC,CAWSVTIQETQYF
TRBV19,NA,NA,TRBJ1-5,TGTGCCAGTAGTACCCCGGGCAGGGCCCAGCATTTT,CASSTPGRAQHF
TRBV6-1,NA,NA,TRBJ2-4,TGTGCCAGCAGTGAAGCGTATCGGGGGGCCATTCAGTACTTC,CASSEAYRGAIQYF
TRBV29-1,TRBD1,NA,TRBJ1-4,TGCAGCGCACAGTGGGGACAGGGCCCTGCAACTAATGAAAAACTGTTTTTT,CSAQWGQGPATNEKLFF
TRBV5-1,TRBD2,NA,TRBJ2-3,TGCGCCAGCAGCTTCCGACTAGCGGGGGACACAGATACGCAGTATTTT,CASSFRLAGDTDTQYF
TRBV19,NA,NA,TRBJ1-1,TGTGCCAGTAGTATAAATCTAAACACTGAAGCTTTCTTT,CASSINLNTEAFF
TRBV19,TRBD2,NA,TRBJ2-1,TGTGCCAGTAGTATGGGACTAGCGGGGGGGCCCGGGATAAATGAGCAGTTCTTC,CASSMGLAGGPGINEQFF
TRBV4-1,TRBD1,NA,TRBJ1-4,TGCGCCAGCAGCCGGACAGGTGGGGCAACTAATGAAAAACTGTTTTTT,CASSRTGGATNEKLFF
TRBV6-6,TRBD1,few,TRBJ2-2,TGTGCCAGCAGTCGATCGGACAGGGATGGCGGGGAGCTGTTTTTT,CASSRSDRDGGELFF
TRBV11-3,TRBD2,NA,TRBJ2-1,TGTGCCAGCAGCCCCGGTTTCAGCGGGAGAGGTGAGCAGTTCTTC,CASSPGFSGRGEQFF
TRBV29-1,TRBD1,NA,TRBJ1-3,TGCAGCGTTGGACAGGGGGCTTCTGGAAACACCATATATTTT,CSVGQGASGNTIYF
TRBV21-1,NA,few,TRBJ2-7,TGTGCCAGTGTAGCGGGGGCCAAAAGCTCCTACGAGCAGTACTTC,CASVAGAKSSYEQYF
TRBV6-1,NA,once,TRBJ2-2,TGTGCCAGCAGTGGACGGTGGGTCGGGGAGCTGTTTTTT,CASSGRWVGELFF
TRBV19,TRBD2,NA,TRBJ2-3,TGTGCCAGTAGCCCCCAGGGACTAGCTCACAATGGGCAGTATTTT,CASSPQGLAHNGQYF
TRBV5-1,NA,NA,TRBJ2-5,TGCGCCAGCTCCTGGTACCAAGAGACCCAGTACTTC,CASSWYQETQYF
TRBV4-1,TRBD1,NA,TRBJ1-1,TGCGCCAGCAGCCAGGGGACAGTGGGCACTGAAGCTTTCTTT,CASSQGTVGTEAFF
TRBV5-8,NA,NA,TRBJ1-5,TGTGCCAGCAGCCCATCTTGGCAGGGCAGGAGCAATCAGCCCCAGCATTTT,CASSPSWQGRSNQPQHF
TRBV5-6,TRBD1,NA,TRBJ1-4,TGTGCCAGCAGTAAACAGGGGGAAAAACTGTTTTTT,CASSKQGEKLFF
TRBV18,NA,NA,TRBJ2-7,TGTGCCAGCTCACCGCAAAAATCCGCAGTCCACGAGCAGTACTTC,CASSPQKSAVHEQYF